This T cell receptor beta chain was observed in a study of Ad26.COV2.S vaccination and SARS-CoV-2 variants. Study as a whole: Once, or twice with 56 days between doses, Ad26.COV2.S was given intramuscularly.

Treatment specified: over 15 received Ad26.COV2.S at low or high dose, single or two shots; roughly 5 received placebo; per-sample allocation not given. All samples were drawn on day 63, counting from the first vaccine or placebo injection. In the vaccine, an Ad26 vector expressed the SARS-CoV-2 spike of the Wuhan strain. Germline V lookup: CDR1 SGHNT, CDR2 YENEEA. The CDR3 has 15 residues. The ends lost 4 bases at V and 5 bases at J; junction bases unmatched: 7. The protocol was immunoSEQ multiplex PCR, while the TCRdb copy is restricted to in-frame clones and leaves out a portion. The data show about 480,000 clones, roughly 89% seen once.

The J gene is TRBJ2-1, the V gene TRBV11-3; 8 bases agree with TRBD1. The source of this sequence is a person between 18 and 65 years old who received the Ad26.COV2.S COVID-19 vaccine or a placebo. This specimen consisted of peripheral blood, obtained in a trial of Ad26.COV2.S vaccine versus placebo. The CDR3 loop reads CASSSPGQDDNEQFF. CDR3 bases: TGTGCCAGCAGCTCCCCGGGACAGGATGACAATGAGCAGTTCTTC. Full variable domain (rest looked up from reference TRBV11-3 and TRBJ2-1): EAGVVQSPRYKIIEKKQPVAFWCNPISGHNTLYWYLQNLGQGPELLIRYENEEAVDDSQLPKDRFSAERLKGVDSTLKIQPAELGDSAVYLCASSSPGQDDNEQFFGPGTRLTVL.